These T cell receptor beta chains were read from a single sample in a study of T cell repertoires in cytomegalovirus infection. Antigen specificity for these receptors is unknown. From the reads, TCRdb called clonotypes with MiXCR, one entry per CDR3 protein. In the table there are roughly 130,000 distinct CDR3 sequences, 20% to 30% of which are singletons. Material: PBMCs, sequenced either directly or after in vitro stimulation (not recorded which). The receptors stem from a human donor in good health (CMV status not recorded). Some clones in this sample may be carry-over from other donors' samples. Both conserved end residues are part of each CDR3. The D gene is left open where the match is weak. Size values are once, few and many counts, or a class for expanded clones, and some rows have none.

TRBV19,TRBD1,TRBJ2-2,-,TGTGCCAGTAGGGGACAGTCCACCGGGGAGCTGTTTTTT,CASRGQSTGELFF
TRBV7-2,-,TRBJ1-1,many,TGTGCCAGCAGCCGCGACGGAAACACTGAAGCTTTCTTT,CASSRDGNTEAFF
TRBV5-4,-,TRBJ2-5,few,TGTGCCAGCAGCTTGATATCCAGCCAAGAGACCCAGTACTTC,CASSLISSQETQYF
TRBV7-6,TRBD2,TRBJ2-1,few,TGTGCCAGCAGCTTAGAGGCTAGCGGTCTCGATGAGCAGTTCTTC,CASSLEASGLDEQFF
TRBV20-1,-,TRBJ2-1,-,TGCAGTGCTAGAGGGCACAATGAGCAGTTCTTC,CSARGHNEQFF
TRBV29-1,-,TRBJ2-5,-,TGCAGCTCGTGGGGGACTTTTGGGACCCAGTACTTC,CSSWGTFGTQYF
TRBV11-1,TRBD2,TRBJ2-1,many,TGTGCCAGCAGCCCCACTAGCGGGAGATCCTACAATGAGCAGTTCTTC,CASSPTSGRSYNEQFF
TRBV7-2,-,TRBJ2-3,many,TGTGCCAGCAGCTTGATCACAGATACGCAGTATTTT,CASSLITDTQYF
TRBV29-1,-,TRBJ2-3,-,TGCAGCGTTGAAACGCGGAGGGGGGAGTGGGCAGATACGCAGTATTTT,CSVETRRGEWADTQYF
TRBV4-2,TRBD1,TRBJ1-3,-,TGTGCCAGCAGCCAAGAGGACAGGGGGCAGCGAAACACCATATATTTT,CASSQEDRGQRNTIYF
TRBV5-6,-,TRBJ2-2,few,TGTGCCAGCAGCTTGGTACAGTTCGGCACCGGGGAGCTGTTTTTT,CASSLVQFGTGELFF
TRBV6-2/TRBV6-3,TRBD2,TRBJ2-3,many,TGTGCCAGCAGTTACGGGACTAGCGGACTCACAGATACGCAGTATTTT,CASSYGTSGLTDTQYF
TRBV11-2,TRBD2,TRBJ2-3,many,TGTGCCAGCAGCTTAGAACAAAGACTAGCGGGAGGGCCTGGGGCAGATACGCAGTATTTT,CASSLEQRLAGGPGADTQYF
TRBV24-1,-,TRBJ2-5,once,TGTGCCACTAGTTTAGCAGGGGCGGGGACCCAGTACTTC,CATSLAGAGTQYF
TRBV11-1,TRBD2,TRBJ2-1,-,TGTGCCAGCGGGGGGACTAGCCCCAATGAGCAGTTCTTC,CASGGTSPNEQFF
TRBV7-8,-,TRBJ2-7,many,TGTGCCAGCAGCTTCACAGGGATATCCTTCTACGAGCAGTACTTC,CASSFTGISFYEQYF
TRBV7-2,TRBD2,TRBJ2-2,-,TGTGCCAGCAGCCCAGGGACTAGCGCGGGCACCGGGGAGCTGTTTTTT,CASSPGTSAGTGELFF
TRBV7-2,-,TRBJ2-5,-,TGTGCCAGCAGCGCCTGGAACCAAGAGACCCAGTACTTC,CASSAWNQETQYF
TRBV7-2,TRBD2,TRBJ2-5,many,TGTGCCAGCAGCCCCCAATCGGGAGGGCCGGGGGAGACCCAGTACTTC,CASSPQSGGPGETQYF
TRBV7-2,TRBD2,TRBJ2-1,many,TGTGCCAGCAGCCGAGCCCCCGCTAGCGGGAGGGCCTGGGATGAGCAGTTCTTC,CASSRAPASGRAWDEQFF
TRBV4-3,-,TRBJ2-2,-,TGCGCCAGCAGCCAAGAGTCAATAGGCCCCGGGGAGCTGTTTTTT,CASSQESIGPGELFF
TRBV28,-,TRBJ1-1,few,TGTGCCAGCACCTGGGGGGAATTGCACACTGAAGCTTTCTTT,CASTWGELHTEAFF
TRBV7-2,-,TRBJ2-1,-,TGTGCCAGCAGCTTAGCGCCGGGGAGCGGGTCCTACAATGAGCAGTTCTTC,CASSLAPGSGSYNEQFF
TRBV7-2,-,TRBJ2-3,many,TGTGCCAGCAGCTCGCGTCTTGGGGCCTCAGATACGCAGTATTTT,CASSSRLGASDTQYF
TRBV7-9,TRBD2,TRBJ2-1,-,TGTGCCAGCAGCTCAATCTTAGCGGGAGCGTACAATGAGCAGTTCTTC,CASSSILAGAYNEQFF
TRBV11-2,-,TRBJ1-6,few,TGTGCCAGCAGCCCCCAGGGGAACTCACCCCTCCACTTT,CASSPQGNSPLHF
TRBV28,-,TRBJ1-6,-,TGTGCCAGCAGTACAGGGAACGAACCCCTCCACTTT,CASSTGNEPLHF
TRBV6-1,-,TRBJ2-1,-,TGTGCCAGCAGTGAAGGACGCAATGAGCAGTTCTTC,CASSEGRNEQFF
TRBV19,-,TRBJ2-2,many,TGTGCCAGTAGTATTGGGGGGAACACCGGGGAGCTGTTTTTT,CASSIGGNTGELFF
TRBV7-2,-,TRBJ2-2,many,TGTGCCAGCAGCCCGACCGGACTTATCACCGGGGAGCTGTTTTTT,CASSPTGLITGELFF
TRBV20-1,TRBD2,TRBJ2-2,-,TGCAGTGCTATGGGACTAGCGGGAACCGGGGAGCTGTTTTTT,CSAMGLAGTGELFF
TRBV20-1,-,TRBJ2-1,few,TGCAGTGCTAGGGTGAGGGAGCGCGTTAACAATGAGCAGTTCTTC,CSARVRERVNNEQFF
TRBV6-2/TRBV6-3,-,TRBJ2-3,-,TGTGCCAGCAGTTACTTTTGGTTAGATACGCAGTATTTT,CASSYFWLDTQYF
TRBV15,TRBD1,TRBJ2-7,-,TGTGCCACCAGCAGAGATCACCCCGGACAGGGAAGGCCCGGCGAGCAGTACTTC,CATSRDHPGQGRPGEQYF
TRBV6-2/TRBV6-3,-,TRBJ2-3,few,TGTGCCAGCAGTTATGTGTCAGGGACGTCCACAGATACGCAGTATTTT,CASSYVSGTSTDTQYF
TRBV7-6,-,TRBJ1-5,few,TGTGCCAGCAGCTTAAATCAGGGTCAGCCCCAGCATTTT,CASSLNQGQPQHF
TRBV11-3,-,TRBJ1-2,-,TGTGCCAGCAGCTTAAGGGGAGCAGGCAAGGGCTACACCTTC,CASSLRGAGKGYTF
TRBV9,TRBD2,TRBJ2-1,few,TGTGCCAGCAGCGTAGGACTAGCGGGAGGAGGAAATGAGCAGTTCTTC,CASSVGLAGGGNEQFF
TRBV19,-,TRBJ2-4,-,TGTGCCAGTAATATCGGGGTCGAAAACATTCAGTACTTC,CASNIGVENIQYF
TRBV20-1,-,TRBJ2-2,-,TGCAGTGCTAGCGGGAGCACCGGGGAGCTGTTTTTT,CSASGSTGELFF
TRBV5-1,TRBD2,TRBJ2-1,-,TGCGCCAACAGCTTGGACGGGAGGACCGACAATGAGCAGTTCTTC,CANSLDGRTDNEQFF
TRBV12-3/TRBV12-4,TRBD1,TRBJ2-3,-,TGTGCCAGCAGAGGACAGGCTAGCACAGATACGCAGTATTTT,CASRGQASTDTQYF
TRBV10-3,TRBD2,TRBJ2-2,-,TGTGCCATCAGTGCGGCTAGCGGGAGAGAAACCGGGGAGCTGTTTTTT,CAISAASGRETGELFF
TRBV5-4,TRBD1,TRBJ2-3,few,TGTGCCAGCAGCTTGGGGACAGGGGGCGTGGGTACGCAGTATTTT,CASSLGTGGVGTQYF
TRBV5-1,-,TRBJ1-1,-,TGCGCCAGTAAACAGGGAAACACTGAAGCTTTCTTT,CASKQGNTEAFF
TRBV28,-,TRBJ1-6,few,TGTGCCAGCGGTTTGGGGGGAAATAATTCACCCCTCCACTTT,CASGLGGNNSPLHF
TRBV4-3,-,TRBJ1-4,-,TGCGCCAGCAGCCAAGGGCAGGGTTATGAAAAACTGTTTTTT,CASSQGQGYEKLFF
TRBV10-3,-,TRBJ2-7,few,TGTGCCATCAAATCGGACAGAAGCTACGAGCAGTACTTC,CAIKSDRSYEQYF
TRBV5-4,TRBD2,TRBJ2-1,once,TGTGCCAGCAGCACAACCAGCGGGAGTGACTACAATGAGCAGTTCTTC,CASSTTSGSDYNEQFF
TRBV18,TRBD1,TRBJ1-2,-,TGTGCCAGCTCACCGAATTCAGGACAGGGAGACTATGGCTACACCTTC,CASSPNSGQGDYGYTF
TRBV20-1,-,TRBJ2-7,few,TGCAGTGCTAAGAGTCAGAAGACCTACGAGCAGTACTTC,CSAKSQKTYEQYF
TRBV20-1,-,TRBJ1-1,-,TGCAGTGCTAGCGGCCGTAGCAACACTGAAGCTTTCTTT,CSASGRSNTEAFF
TRBV5-4,-,TRBJ1-3,-,TGTGCCAGCAGCACAGGGGGAAACACCATATATTTT,CASSTGGNTIYF
TRBV20-1,-,TRBJ2-1,-,TGCAGTGCTAGAGCGGCGGGGAGCTCCTACAATGAGCAGTTCTTC,CSARAAGSSYNEQFF
TRBV7-9,-,TRBJ2-2,few,TGTGCCAGCAGCCCCGACCGTAGGAGCACCGGGGAGCTGTTTTTT,CASSPDRRSTGELFF
TRBV5-3,-,TRBJ1-1,few,TGTGCCAGCAGCCCCCGGATGCAGGGGACGGAGAGCACTGAAGCTTTCTTT,CASSPRMQGTESTEAFF
TRBV10-3,TRBD1,TRBJ1-1,-,TGTGCCGCAACACAGGGGGGTCGGAACACTGAAGCTTTCTTT,CAATQGGRNTEAFF